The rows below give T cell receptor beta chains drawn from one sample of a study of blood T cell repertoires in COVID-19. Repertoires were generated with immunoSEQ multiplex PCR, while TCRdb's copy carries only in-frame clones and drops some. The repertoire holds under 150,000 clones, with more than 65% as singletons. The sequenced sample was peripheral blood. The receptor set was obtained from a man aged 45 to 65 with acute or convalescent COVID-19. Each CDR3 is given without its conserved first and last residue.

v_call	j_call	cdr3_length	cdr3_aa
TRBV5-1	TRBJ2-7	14	ASSSGTSGGVYEQY
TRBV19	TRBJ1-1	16	ASTRGPRQGARQTEAF
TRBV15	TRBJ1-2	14	ATSRDYGREIGGYT
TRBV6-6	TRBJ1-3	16	ASSLRQGRENSGNTIY
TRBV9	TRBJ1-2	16	ASSVDGVPHEANYGYT
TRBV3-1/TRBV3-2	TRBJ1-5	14	ASSRSGARIRQPQH
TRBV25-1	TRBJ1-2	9	ASSYSYGYT
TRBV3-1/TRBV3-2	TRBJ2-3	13	ASSRGESGTETQY
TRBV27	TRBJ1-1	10	ASSDTGVIAF
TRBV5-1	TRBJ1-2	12	ASSLELWSYGYT
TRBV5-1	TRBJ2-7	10	ASSTGGYEQY
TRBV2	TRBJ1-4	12	ASRKTGANEKLF
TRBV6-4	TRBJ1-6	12	ASSDQASGSPLH
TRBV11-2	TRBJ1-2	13	ASSLDRVTNYGYT
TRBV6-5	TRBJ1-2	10	ASSRERREYT
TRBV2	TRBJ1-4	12	ASITARGGEKLF
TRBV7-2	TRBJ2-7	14	ASSLVAGDYPYEQY
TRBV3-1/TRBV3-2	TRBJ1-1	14	ASSPPGGRSNTEAF
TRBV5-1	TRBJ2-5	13	ASSLAGLTQETQY
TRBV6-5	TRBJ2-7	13	ASSLLGDHGGEQY
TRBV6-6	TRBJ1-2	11	ASSNTGYVGYT
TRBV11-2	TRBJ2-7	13	ASSLGGSGGGEQY
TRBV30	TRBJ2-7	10	AWSVIIGEQY
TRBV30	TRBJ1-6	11	AWCIGGDSPLH
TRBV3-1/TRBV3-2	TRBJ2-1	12	ASSQGGYSNEQF
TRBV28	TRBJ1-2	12	ASIQQDGSYGYT
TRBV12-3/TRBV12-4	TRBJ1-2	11	ASRRDSNYGYT
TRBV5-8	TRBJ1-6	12	ASSSGQGVSPLH
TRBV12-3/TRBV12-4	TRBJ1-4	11	ASSFGQGGKLF
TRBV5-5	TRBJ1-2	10	ASSLVQWGYT
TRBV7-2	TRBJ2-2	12	ASSRWRDTGELF
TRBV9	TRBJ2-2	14	ASSLREVVNTGELF
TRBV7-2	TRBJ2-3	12	ASSPQGRTDTQY
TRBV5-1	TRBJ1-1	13	ASSLGDRDFAEAF
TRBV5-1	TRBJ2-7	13	ASSPGLAVSYEQY
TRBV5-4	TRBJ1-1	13	ASSSGQSMNTEAF
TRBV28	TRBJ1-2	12	ASSLYQGEHGYT
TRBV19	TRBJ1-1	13	ASSIDWAGRTEAF
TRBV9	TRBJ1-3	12	VSSAGGDGNTIY
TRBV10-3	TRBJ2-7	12	ASTLGAGVGEQY
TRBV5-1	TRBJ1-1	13	ASSFSGSENTEAF
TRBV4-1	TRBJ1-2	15	ASSQALGGLVGYGYT
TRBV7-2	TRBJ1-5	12	ASSPRQGRGPQH
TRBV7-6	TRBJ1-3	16	ASSLLAGELSSGNTIY
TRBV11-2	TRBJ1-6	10	ATQGGNSPLH
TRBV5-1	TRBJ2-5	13	ASWEPSGDQETQY
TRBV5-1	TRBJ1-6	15	ASSLGQGASNNSPLH